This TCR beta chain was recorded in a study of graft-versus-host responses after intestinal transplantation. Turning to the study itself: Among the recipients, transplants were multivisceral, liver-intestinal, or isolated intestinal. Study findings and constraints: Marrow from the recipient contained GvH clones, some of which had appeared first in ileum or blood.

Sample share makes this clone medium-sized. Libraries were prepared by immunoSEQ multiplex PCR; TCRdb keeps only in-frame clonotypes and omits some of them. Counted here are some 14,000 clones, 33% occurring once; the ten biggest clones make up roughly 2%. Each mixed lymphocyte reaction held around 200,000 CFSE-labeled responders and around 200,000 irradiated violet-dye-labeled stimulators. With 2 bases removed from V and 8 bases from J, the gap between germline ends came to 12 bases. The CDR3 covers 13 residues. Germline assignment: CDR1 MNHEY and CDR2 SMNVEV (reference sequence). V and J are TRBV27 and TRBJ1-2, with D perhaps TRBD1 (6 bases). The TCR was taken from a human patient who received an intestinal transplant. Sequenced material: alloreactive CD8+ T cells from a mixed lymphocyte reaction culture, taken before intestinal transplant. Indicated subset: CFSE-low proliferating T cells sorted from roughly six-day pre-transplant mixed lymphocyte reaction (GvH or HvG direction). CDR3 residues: CASSLKGVGGYTF. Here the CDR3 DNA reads TGTGCCAGCAGTTTAAAGGGGGTGGGAGGCTACACCTTC.